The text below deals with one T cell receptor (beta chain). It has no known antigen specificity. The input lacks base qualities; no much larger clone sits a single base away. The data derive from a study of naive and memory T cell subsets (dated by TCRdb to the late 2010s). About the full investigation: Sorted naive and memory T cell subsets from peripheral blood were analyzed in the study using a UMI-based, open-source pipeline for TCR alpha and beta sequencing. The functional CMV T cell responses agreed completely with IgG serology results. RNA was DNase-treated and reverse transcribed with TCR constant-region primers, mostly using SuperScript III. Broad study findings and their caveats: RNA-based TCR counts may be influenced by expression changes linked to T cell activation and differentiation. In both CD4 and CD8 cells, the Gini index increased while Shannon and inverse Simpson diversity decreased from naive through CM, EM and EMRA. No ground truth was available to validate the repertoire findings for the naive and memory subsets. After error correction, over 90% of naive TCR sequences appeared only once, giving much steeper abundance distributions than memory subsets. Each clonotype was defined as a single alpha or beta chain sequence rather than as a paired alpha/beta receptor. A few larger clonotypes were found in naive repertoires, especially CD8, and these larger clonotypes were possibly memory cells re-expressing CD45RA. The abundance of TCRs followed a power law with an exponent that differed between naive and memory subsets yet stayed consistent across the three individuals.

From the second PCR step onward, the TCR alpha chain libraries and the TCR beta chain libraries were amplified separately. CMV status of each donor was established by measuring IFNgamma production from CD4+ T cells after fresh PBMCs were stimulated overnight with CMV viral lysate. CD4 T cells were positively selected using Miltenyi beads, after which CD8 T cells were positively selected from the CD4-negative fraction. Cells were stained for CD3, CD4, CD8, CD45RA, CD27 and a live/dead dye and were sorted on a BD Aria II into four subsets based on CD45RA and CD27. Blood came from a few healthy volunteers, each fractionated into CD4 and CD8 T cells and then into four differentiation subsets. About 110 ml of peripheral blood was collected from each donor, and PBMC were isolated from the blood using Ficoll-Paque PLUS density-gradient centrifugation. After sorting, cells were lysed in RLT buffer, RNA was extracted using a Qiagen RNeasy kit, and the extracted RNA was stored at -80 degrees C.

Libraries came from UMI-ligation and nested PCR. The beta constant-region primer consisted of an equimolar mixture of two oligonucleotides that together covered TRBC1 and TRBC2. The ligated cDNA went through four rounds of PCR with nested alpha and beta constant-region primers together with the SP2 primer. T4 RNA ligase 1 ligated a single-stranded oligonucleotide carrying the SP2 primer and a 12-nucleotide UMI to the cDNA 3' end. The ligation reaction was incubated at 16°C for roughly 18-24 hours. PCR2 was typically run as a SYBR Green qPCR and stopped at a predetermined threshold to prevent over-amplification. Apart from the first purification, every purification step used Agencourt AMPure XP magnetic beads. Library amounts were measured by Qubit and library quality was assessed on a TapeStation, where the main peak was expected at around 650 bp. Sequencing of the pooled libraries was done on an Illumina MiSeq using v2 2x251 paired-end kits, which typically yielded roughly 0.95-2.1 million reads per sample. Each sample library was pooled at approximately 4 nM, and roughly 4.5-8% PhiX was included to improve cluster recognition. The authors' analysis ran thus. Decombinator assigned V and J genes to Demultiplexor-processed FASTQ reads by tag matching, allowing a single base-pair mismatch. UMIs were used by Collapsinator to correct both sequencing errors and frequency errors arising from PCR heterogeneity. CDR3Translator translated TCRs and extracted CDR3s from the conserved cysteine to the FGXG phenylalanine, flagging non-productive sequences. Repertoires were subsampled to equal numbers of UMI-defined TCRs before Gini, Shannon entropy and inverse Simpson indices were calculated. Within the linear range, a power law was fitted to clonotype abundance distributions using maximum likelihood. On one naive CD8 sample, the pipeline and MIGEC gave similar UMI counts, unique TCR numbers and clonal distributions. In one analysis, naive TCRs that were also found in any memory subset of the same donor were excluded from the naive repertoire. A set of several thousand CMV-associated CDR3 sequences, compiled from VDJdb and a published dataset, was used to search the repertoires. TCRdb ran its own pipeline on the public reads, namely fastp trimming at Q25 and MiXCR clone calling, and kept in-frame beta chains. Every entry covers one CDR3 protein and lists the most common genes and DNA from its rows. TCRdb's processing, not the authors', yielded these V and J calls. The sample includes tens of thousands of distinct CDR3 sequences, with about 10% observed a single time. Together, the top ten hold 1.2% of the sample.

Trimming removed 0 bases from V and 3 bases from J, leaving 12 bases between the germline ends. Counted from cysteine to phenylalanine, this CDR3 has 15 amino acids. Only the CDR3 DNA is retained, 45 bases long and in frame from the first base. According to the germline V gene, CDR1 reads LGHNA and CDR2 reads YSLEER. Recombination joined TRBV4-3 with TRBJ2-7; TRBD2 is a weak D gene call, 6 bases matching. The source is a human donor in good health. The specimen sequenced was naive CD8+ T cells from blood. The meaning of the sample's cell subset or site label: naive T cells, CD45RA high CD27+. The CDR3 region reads CASSQDGGSGYEQYF. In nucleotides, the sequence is TGCGCCAGCAGCCAAGATGGAGGGTCGGGCTACGAGCAGTACTTC.